The 25 T cell receptor beta chains below all came from one sample that was sequenced in a study of T cell clones after liver transplantation. Produced via immunoSEQ multiplex PCR; TCRdb's table is partial and in-frame only. Of roughly 65,000 clones in the sample, 85% to 95% were seen once. Material: CD4+ T cells from blood, obtained around 27 months after liver transplant. The receptors were gathered from a human patient who received a liver transplant. Some of these T cells may belong to the graft donor.

The chain recombines TRBV28 with TRBJ2-2; 7 nucleotides match TRBD2. Germline assignment: CDR1 MDHEN and CDR2 SYDVKM. This CDR3 is 16 amino acids long. V gave up 6 bases and J gave up 2 bases; unmatched junction bases: 9. CDR3: CASRQDQRGNTGELFF. DNA for the CDR3: TGTGCCAGCAGACAAGACCAGCGGGGAAACACCGGGGAGCTGTTTTTT.

This rearrangement joins TRBV4-3 to TRBJ1-5; D is possibly TRBD1 (5 bases). V lost 5 bases and J lost 5, with 13 bases in between. Germline V gene lookup returns CDR1 LGHNA and CDR2 YSLEER. This CDR3 region has 14 residues. CDR3 residues: CASSKGTGDQPQHF. DNA of the CDR3: TGCGCCAGCAGCAAAGGGACCGGCGATCAGCCCCAGCATTTT.

The chain combines TRBV6-1 with TRBJ2-1; 8 bases align to TRBD2. The V segment lost 11 bases and the J segment 6 bases; nucleotides outside the gene matches: 12. The germline gives CDR1 MNHNS, CDR2 SASEGT. This CDR3 is 14 amino acids long. The CDR3 sequence is CAGGRASGFNEQFF. The CDR3 DNA sequence: TGTGCCGGAGGGAGAGCTAGCGGGTTCAATGAGCAGTTCTTC.

The chain employs TRBV19 and TRBJ2-1; D is possibly TRBD2 (6 bases). The V and J ends lost 3 bases and 12 bases respectively, with 15 bases between them. Germline V CDR1 and CDR2: LNHDA, SQIVND (reference sequence). CDR3 size: 13 residues. This CDR3 reads CASSMEPPEGQFF. As DNA, the CDR3 is TGTGCCAGTAGTATGGAACCCCCGGAGGGGCAGTTCTTC.

V and J are TRBV19 and TRBJ2-7; 10 positions match TRBD1. J was trimmed by 3 bases and V by 7 bases; bases with no gene match: 12. Looked up from germline, CDR1 is LNHDA and CDR2 is SQIVND (reference sequence). The CDR3 has 16 amino acids. As DNA, the CDR3 is TGTGCCAGTACCCCGTCGGGGACAGGGGCAAACTACGAGCAGTACTTC. This translates into CASTPSGTGANYEQYF.

The chain links TRBV11-3 to TRBJ1-2, with a tentative D call TRBD1 (6 bases). CDR1 is SGHNT and CDR2 is YENEEA in the germline V gene. The CDR3 is 14 amino acids. Trimming shortened V by 5 bases and J by 0 bases, and 10 bases separated the two germline ends. CDR3 in amino acids: CASSEDRTNYGYTF. The CDR3 DNA is TGTGCCAGCAGCGAAGACAGGACTAACTATGGCTACACCTTC.

The chain is built from TRBV28 and TRBJ2-3, with 9 bases aligning to TRBD1. This CDR3 is 16 amino acids long. Germline-derived CDR1 and CDR2 are MDHEN and SYDVKM. The V segment lost 4 bases and the J segment 3 bases; nucleotides outside the gene matches: 8. In DNA form, the CDR3 reads TGTGCCAGCAGTTCCGTACCGGGACAGGGTACAGATACGCAGTATTTT. It yields the protein CASSSVPGQGTDTQYF.

The sample holds one count of this clone. V usage is TRBV10-1 and J usage is TRBJ2-7; the match to TRBD2 covers 10 bases. With V trimmed by 3 bases and J by 2 bases, 19 bases remained unmatched. CDR1 is WNHNN, CDR2 SYGVQD, per germline (reference sequence). The CDR3 covers 20 residues. The CDR3 here is CASSESPSGGLRGSAYEQYF. The CDR3, as DNA: TGCGCCAGCAGTGAATCGCCTAGCGGGGGATTACGAGGGTCCGCCTACGAGCAGTACTTC.

With regard to this clone: One end of the junction varies from germline; a read error may be responsible. This chain connects TRBV20-1 to TRBJ1-2; D perhaps matches TRBD1 (5 bases). The CDR3 length is 11 residues. Germline values: CDR1 DFQATT, CDR2 SNEGSKA (reference sequence). CDR3 nucleotide sequence: TGCAGTGCTAAGCCCCCCTTTAGGGGCCTCTTC. It yields the protein CSAKPPFRGLF.

This clone came up once. This rearrangement joins TRBV2 to TRBJ1-5; a possible D gene is TRBD1 (5 bases). Trimming pared 8 bases from V and 0 bases from J, leaving 11 bases between. Germline CDR1 SNHLY, CDR2 FYNNEI. This CDR3 is built from 14 residues. The CDR3, as DNA: TGTGCCAGCTCTTCGGGGACTAGCAATCAGCCCCAGCATTTT. The encoded protein is CASSSGTSNQPQHF.

V gene TRBV7-2 combines with J gene TRBJ2-1; 7 bases agree with TRBD2. Germline V gene sequence: CDR1 SGHTA, CDR2 FQGNSA. The CDR3 consists of 14 residues. Germline trimming cut 5 bases from V and 6 bases from J; bases unmatched to any gene: 7. The CDR3 bases are TGTGCCAGCAGCAGATTGGGCGGGAGCAATGAGCAGTTCTTC. Translation: CASSRLGGSNEQFF.

Turning to this clone: A read error may produce the germline difference seen at one junction end. This rearrangement joins TRBV7-7 to TRBJ2-5, with a possible D match to TRBD2 (6 bases). The CDR3 length is 13 residues. Looked up from germline, CDR1 is SSHAT and CDR2 is FNYEAQ (reference sequence). This CDR3 reads CASSFNGGETQYF. In nucleotides, the CDR3 is TGTGCTAGCAGCTTCAACGGGGGAGAGACCCAGTACTTC.

The chain has TRBV30 and TRBJ2-6; D remains unclear. Germline V gene data show CDR1 as GTSNPN and CDR2 as SVGIG (reference sequence). The CDR3 consists of 16 residues. With 2 bases removed from V and 0 bases from J, the gap between germline ends came to 11 bases. The CDR3 sequence: CAWSPSPNSGANVLTF. CDR3 coding DNA: TGTGCCTGGAGTCCAAGTCCAAACTCTGGGGCCAACGTCCTGACTTTC.

The gene calls are TRBV5-5 and TRBJ1-4; D remains ambiguous. Germline-derived CDR1 and CDR2 are SGHKS and YYEKEE (reference sequence). This CDR3 spans 12 amino acids. V was clipped by 1 base and J by 12 bases, with 10 bases between them. The CDR3 protein is CASSLLGGELFF. CDR3 sequence (DNA): TGTGCCAGCAGCTTGTTGGGAGGAGAACTGTTTTTT. Supplemented by reference TRBV5-5 and TRBJ1-4, the full variable domain reads DAGVTQSPTHLIKTRGQQVTLRCSPISGHKSVSWYQQVLGQGPQFIFQYYEKEERGRGNFPDRFSARQFPNYSSELNVNALLLGDSALYLCASSLLGGELFFGSGTQLSVL.

The rearrangement links TRBV28 to TRBJ2-2, with TRBD2 matching over 9 bases. Looked up from germline, CDR1 is MDHEN and CDR2 is SYDVKM. V lost 3 bases to trimming and J lost 6 bases; unmatched junction nucleotides: 17. The length of the CDR3 is 19 residues. The CDR3 DNA reads as TGTGCCAGCAGTTTCGTTGGTCTAGCGGGAATAGGTCGCCCCGGGGAGCTGTTTTTT. Protein: CASSFVGLAGIGRPGELFF.

The V and J genes are TRBV28 and TRBJ2-4, with 7 bases lining up with TRBD1. The CDR3 loop spans 14 amino acids. J lost 6 bases, V lost 6 bases, and 8 bases had no gene match. CDR1 and CDR2 (germline): MDHEN, SYDVKM. CDR3 bases: TGTGCCAGCAGCGCCACTTCAGGGGGAAACATTCAGTACTTC. Its protein product is CASSATSGGNIQYF.

The V gene is TRBV19, the J gene TRBJ1-1; D remains unclear. Deletions cut 3 bases from V and 7 bases from J, with 6 bases between. The CDR3 extends over 11 amino acids. The germline CDR1 and CDR2 sequences are LNHDA and SQIVND (reference sequence). CDR3 bases: TGTGCCAGTAGTATGGGTATTGAAGCTTTCTTT. This sequence encodes CASSMGIEAFF.

V gene TRBV13 combines with J gene TRBJ2-3; the D gene is possibly TRBD2 (5 bases). In germline, CDR1 is PRHDT, CDR2 FYEKMQ (reference sequence). The CDR3 spans 17 residues. Deletions cut 0 bases from V and 3 bases from J, with 16 bases between. The CDR3: CASSLGKRKWVTDTQYF. The CDR3 coding sequence is TGTGCCAGCAGCTTAGGCAAGCGGAAGTGGGTTACAGATACGCAGTATTTT.

The chain uses TRBV5-1 and TRBJ1-1, with no clear D. The ends were cut back, 2 bases at V and 1 base at J, with 6 bases in the middle. This CDR3 has 13 amino acids. Germline V lookup: CDR1 SGHRS, CDR2 YFSETQ. The DNA of the CDR3 is TGCGCCAGCAGCTTCTCAGGGAACACTGAAGCTTTCTTT. It translates to CASSFSGNTEAFF.

This rearrangement joins TRBV11-3 to TRBJ2-1, with D perhaps matching TRBD1 (5 bases). The CDR3 covers 15 residues. V lost 0 bases and J 5 bases, leaving 11 bases between the germline ends. Germline CDR1 is SGHNT and CDR2 is YENEEA. In DNA form, the CDR3 reads TGTGCCAGCAGCTTAGAAGCAGGACAAGACAATGAGCAGTTCTTC. This sequence encodes CASSLEAGQDNEQFF. Using reference TRBV11-3 and TRBJ2-1 for the parts outside the CDR3, the full variable domain is EAGVVQSPRYKIIEKKQPVAFWCNPISGHNTLYWYLQNLGQGPELLIRYENEEAVDDSQLPKDRFSAERLKGVDSTLKIQPAELGDSAVYLCASSLEAGQDNEQFFGPGTRLTVL.

V is TRBV30 and J is TRBJ2-2, with TRBD2 as a possible D gene (5 bases). The CDR3 totals 12 residues. Germline CDR1 GTSNPN, CDR2 SVGIG (reference sequence). V lost 3 bases to trimming and J lost 4 bases, with 6 bases between them. The CDR3 loop reads CAWRTITGELFF. As DNA, the CDR3 is TGTGCCTGGAGGACTATCACCGGGGAGCTGTTTTTT.

J is TRBJ2-3 and V is TRBV10-3, with D maybe TRBD1 (6 bases). Trimming pared 10 bases from V and 4 bases from J, leaving 9 bases between. Germline V CDR1 and CDR2: ENHRY, SYGVKD. CDR3 length equals 11 residues. The DNA for the CDR3 is TGTGCCAGCCAGGGGCCAGATACGCAGTATTTT. This codes for CASQGPDTQYF.

The chain uses TRBV19 and TRBJ2-1; D is unclear. Trimming took off 11 bases at V and 14 bases at J, with 13 bases between the two ends. Germline-derived CDR1 and CDR2 are LNHDA and SQIVND (reference sequence). The CDR3 extends over 9 amino acids. The CDR3 loop is CAVWVLEFF. The CDR3 nucleotides read TGTGCCGTCTGGGTTCTAGAGTTCTTC.

This chain uses TRBV7-9 with TRBJ2-1; 14 bases line up with TRBD2. Germline V gene lookup returns CDR1 SEHNR and CDR2 FQNEAQ (reference sequence). This CDR3 has 18 residues. After removal of 5 bases from V and 3 bases from J, the junction contained 9 bases not matched to a gene. This CDR3 reads CASSTLPGLAGDYNEQFF. CDR3 in DNA: TGTGCCAGCAGCACGTTGCCGGGACTAGCGGGGGACTACAATGAGCAGTTCTTC.

This chain connects TRBV30 to TRBJ1-2; 7 positions agree with TRBD1. Losses at the gene ends were 1 base for V and 4 bases for J; bases not matched to a gene: 3. CDR1 GTSNPN and CDR2 SVGIG come from the germline V gene (reference sequence). This CDR3 comprises 13 residues. This CDR3 reads CAWSETGTYGYTF. CDR3 sequence (DNA): TGTGCCTGGAGTGAGACAGGGACCTATGGCTACACCTTC.